This T cell receptor beta chain is drawn from a study of T cell responses to AZD1222 COVID-19 vaccine. There are a few counts of this clone. Sequenced by immunoSEQ multiplex PCR; TCRdb stores in-frame clones only, minus some. The table has about 170,000 clones, around 88% seen once. The CDR3 is 14 residues long. The germline CDR1 and CDR2 sequences are SGHDN and FVKESK. Trimming shortened V by 0 bases and J by 5 bases, and 9 bases separated the two germline ends. Sequencing used peripheral blood, obtained 28 days after the second AZD1222 dose. V gene TRBV14 combines with J gene TRBJ2-3, with D possibly TRBD1 on 6 matching bases. This receptor was obtained from an adult who received the AZD1222 COVID-19 vaccine. CDR3 amino acids: CASSQEQGLDTQYF. The CDR3 coding sequence is TGTGCCAGCAGCCAAGAACAGGGATTAGATACGCAGTATTTT.